These 8 T cell receptor beta chains share one sample of origin, sequenced in a study of cytomegalovirus exposure and HLA in healthy donors. The table came from immunoSEQ multiplex PCR; TCRdb's copy has only in-frame clones and leaves some out. The repertoire holds about 220,000 clones, with 80% to 90% as singletons. Sequenced sample: PBMCs. These receptors all come from a woman aged 18-30 years in good health and CMV-seronegative.

The chain carries TRBV7-9 and TRBJ1-5; D may be TRBD1 (5 bases). The CDR3 is 12 amino acids. The V gene lost 2 bases and the J gene lost 13 bases, with 12 bases spanning the gap. The germline V gene has CDR1 SEHNR and CDR2 FQNEAQ (reference sequence). The CDR3 reads CASSLQTGLQHF. The CDR3 nucleotides are TGTGCCAGCAGCTTACAAACAGGCCTACAGCATTTT.

In this sample, this clone turned up once. The chain employs TRBV10-3 and TRBJ2-7, with TRBD2 identical over 8 bases. The V segment lost 6 bases and the J segment 2 bases; nucleotides outside the gene matches: 6. The length of the CDR3 is 14 residues. Germline-derived CDR1 and CDR2 are ENHRY and SYGVKD. CDR3 sequence reads: CAIRSGGRAYEQYF. For the CDR3, the DNA is TGTGCCATCAGAAGCGGGGGAAGAGCCTACGAGCAGTACTTC.

Turning to this clone: One end of the junction is discordant with germline, which a read error may explain. The chain links TRBV7-7 to TRBJ2-7; TRBD1 is a possible D gene (6 bases). The CDR3 loop spans 13 amino acids. The germline V gene has CDR1 SSHAT and CDR2 FNYEAQ (reference sequence). The CDR3 reads CASSATDSSEQYF. CDR3 DNA: TGTGCTAGCAGCGCCACGGACAGTTCCGAGCAGTACTTC.

The V call is TRBV27, the J call TRBJ2-7; 7 bases map to TRBD1. This CDR3 region has 14 residues. V shed 8 bases and J 4 bases; nucleotides not matched to a gene: 11. Germline V gene sequence: CDR1 MNHEY, CDR2 SMNVEV (reference sequence). The CDR3 coding sequence is TGTGCCAGCGGCCCAGGGGGATCCGTATACGAGCAGTACTTC. Amino acids: CASGPGGSVYEQYF.

This chain uses TRBV5-1 with TRBJ2-5, with D possibly matching TRBD1 (5 bases). From germline, CDR1 is SGHRS and CDR2 YFSETQ. V was trimmed by 0 bases and J by 3 bases, leaving 6 bases between them. This CDR3 has 13 amino acids. Here the CDR3 DNA reads TGCGCCAGCAGCTTGGTAGGGGAAGAGACCCAGTACTTC. Its translation: CASSLVGEETQYF.

The rearrangement links TRBV7-9 to TRBJ2-7; possibly TRBD1 for D (6 bases). CDR1 is SEHNR, CDR2 FQNEAQ, per germline (reference sequence). V was shortened by 5 bases and J by 9 bases, with 14 bases between the two germline ends. The CDR3 covers 12 residues. The CDR3 DNA reads as TGTGCCAGCAGCCCAGAAACAGGGAGGCAGTACTTC. Translation gives CASSPETGRQYF.

The V gene is TRBV5-1, the J gene TRBJ2-7, with 12 bases aligning to TRBD1. Germline V gene sequence: CDR1 SGHRS, CDR2 YFSETQ. There are 18 residues in the CDR3. The junction had 15 bases not matched to a gene; V was cut back by 3 bases and J by 5 bases. For the CDR3, the DNA is TGCGCCAGCAGCTGGAGGGGAGGGGACAGGGGGCGCCTACACGAGCAGTACTTC. It is translated as CASSWRGGDRGRLHEQYF.

The chain couples TRBV27 to TRBJ2-6; 10 bases match TRBD1. CDR3 length: 18 amino acids. Germline CDR1 is MNHEY and CDR2 is SMNVEV (reference sequence). With 5 bases clipped from V and 2 bases from J, the junction kept 9 bases outside the gene matches. The CDR3 sequence is CASSPRTGGTPGANVLTF. CDR3 sequence (DNA): TGTGCCAGCAGTCCACGGACAGGGGGGACCCCTGGGGCCAACGTCCTGACTTTC.